This record looks at one TCR beta chain sequence and its context. As yet, its antigen is unknown. T cells were sequenced at a targeted depth of 1 in 200,000 to 1 in 1 million. Here immunoSEQ multiplex PCR was the method, and the copy in TCRdb shows in-frame clones only, minus some. The table records more than 150,000 clones, around 72% of them present only once. Trimming took off 4 bases at V and 10 bases at J, with 11 bases between the two ends. This CDR3 spans 11 amino acids. Germline CDR1 is DFQATT and CDR2 is SNEGSKA (reference sequence). This entry belongs to a study of cytotoxic CD8 clonotypes in ibrutinib-treated CLL. Looking at the study overall: Response sampling came at median approximately twelve months of treatment, ranging about 6 to 36 months. Regarding the study as a whole: Public clonotypes, rarely seen, contracted or held steady on treatment. Sample timing was unmatched between remission and later-progressing patients; lymph nodes unstudied.

The sequences come from PBMCs, collected after 24 months of ibrutinib treatment. The receptor was isolated from a human donor with chronic lymphocytic leukemia. V usage is TRBV20-1 and J usage is TRBJ2-1; D gene uncertain. In nucleotides, the CDR3 is TGCAGTGCTACCTACGTCGTAGAGCAGTTCTTC. Amino acid sequence: CSATYVVEQFF.